The 3 T cell receptor beta chains listed next were all sequenced from one sample in a study of blood T cell repertoires in COVID-19. Here immunoSEQ multiplex PCR was the method, and the copy in TCRdb shows in-frame clones only, minus some. The sample has 30,000 to 40,000 clones, roughly 80% seen once. The sequenced material came from peripheral blood. The receptors shown here come from a man in his sixties in a cohort sampled during active COVID-19.

The CDR3 sequence: CASSEQGLAEETQYF. The CDR3 nucleotides are TGTGCCAGCAGCGAGCAGGGACTAGCGGAAGAGACCCAGTACTTC. This chain connects TRBV7-2 to TRBJ2-5; 11 bases are a match to TRBD2. The ends lost 5 bases at V and 3 bases at J; junction bases unmatched: 5. CDR3 length: 15 amino acids. Germline lookup yields CDR1 SGHTA and CDR2 FQGNSA.

Of note for this clone: The sample holds other DNA sequences that translate to the same CDR3. The chain couples TRBV7-2 to TRBJ2-3; 7 bases are a match to TRBD2. CDR3 length: 14 residues. Germline CDR1 is SGHTA and CDR2 is FQGNSA. Unmatched junction bases numbered 1, after V lost 3 bases and J lost 1 base. The CDR3 region is CASSLSGGTDTQYF. The CDR3 nucleotides are TGTGCCAGCAGCTTGAGCGGGGGCACAGATACGCAGTATTTT.

V gene TRBV7-9 combines with J gene TRBJ2-1; a weak D match, TRBD2 (6 bases). Germline CDR1 reads SEHNR; CDR2 reads FQNEAQ (reference sequence). Trimming removed 1 base from V and 8 bases from J, with 15 bases in between. This CDR3 is 15 amino acids long. Here the CDR3 reads CASSLGRGLADEQFF. The CDR3 region has the DNA TGTGCCAGCAGCTTAGGGAGGGGACTTGCGGATGAGCAGTTCTTC.